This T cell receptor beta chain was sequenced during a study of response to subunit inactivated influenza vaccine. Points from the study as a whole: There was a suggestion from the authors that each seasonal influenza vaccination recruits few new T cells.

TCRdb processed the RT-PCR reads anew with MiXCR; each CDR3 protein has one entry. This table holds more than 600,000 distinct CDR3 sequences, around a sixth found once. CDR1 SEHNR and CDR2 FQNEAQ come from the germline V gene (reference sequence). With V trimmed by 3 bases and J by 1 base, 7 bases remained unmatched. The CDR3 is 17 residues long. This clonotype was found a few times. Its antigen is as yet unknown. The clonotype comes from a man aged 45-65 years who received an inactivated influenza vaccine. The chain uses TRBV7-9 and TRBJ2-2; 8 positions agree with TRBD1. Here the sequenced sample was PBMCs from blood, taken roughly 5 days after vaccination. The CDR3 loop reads CASSFGQGSMNTGELFF. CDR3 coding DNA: TGTGCCAGCAGCTTCGGACAGGGAAGTATGAACACCGGGGAGCTGTTTTTT.